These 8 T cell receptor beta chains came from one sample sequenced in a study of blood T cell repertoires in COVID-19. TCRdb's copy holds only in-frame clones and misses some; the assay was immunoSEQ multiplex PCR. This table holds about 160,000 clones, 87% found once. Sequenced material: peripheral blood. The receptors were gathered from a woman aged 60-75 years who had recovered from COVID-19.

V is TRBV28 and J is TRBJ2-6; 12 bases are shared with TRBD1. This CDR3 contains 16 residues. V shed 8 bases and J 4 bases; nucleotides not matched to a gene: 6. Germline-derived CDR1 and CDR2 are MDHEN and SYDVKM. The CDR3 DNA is TGTGCCAGCGGGGGACAGGGGGCGTCCGGGGCCAACGTCCTGACTTTC. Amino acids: CASGGQGASGANVLTF.

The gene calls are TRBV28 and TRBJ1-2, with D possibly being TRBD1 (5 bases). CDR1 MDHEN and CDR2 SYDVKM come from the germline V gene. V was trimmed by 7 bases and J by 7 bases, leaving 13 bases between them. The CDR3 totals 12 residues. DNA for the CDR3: TGTGCCAGCACCTTGATGGGGGGTGGCTACACCTTC. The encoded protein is CASTLMGGGYTF.

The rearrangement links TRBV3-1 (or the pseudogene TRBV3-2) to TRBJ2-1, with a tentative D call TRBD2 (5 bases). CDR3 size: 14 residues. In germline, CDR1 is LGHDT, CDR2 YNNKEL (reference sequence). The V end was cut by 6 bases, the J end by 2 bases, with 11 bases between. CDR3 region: CASRSSGAYNEQFF. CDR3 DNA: TGTGCCAGCAGAAGCTCCGGGGCCTACAATGAGCAGTTCTTC.

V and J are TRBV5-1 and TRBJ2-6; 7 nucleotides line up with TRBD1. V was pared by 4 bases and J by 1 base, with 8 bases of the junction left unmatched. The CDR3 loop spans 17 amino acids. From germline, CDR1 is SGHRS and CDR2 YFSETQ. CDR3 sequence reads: CASSPTGVQSGANVLTF. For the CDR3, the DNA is TGCGCCAGCAGCCCCACAGGGGTGCAATCTGGGGCCAACGTCCTGACTTTC.

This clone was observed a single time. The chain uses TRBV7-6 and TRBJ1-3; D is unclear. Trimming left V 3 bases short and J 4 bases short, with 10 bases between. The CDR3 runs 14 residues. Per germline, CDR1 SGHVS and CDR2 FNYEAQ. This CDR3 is CASSLDAGGNTIYF. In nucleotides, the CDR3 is TGTGCCAGCAGCTTGGACGCGGGGGGAAACACCATATATTTT.

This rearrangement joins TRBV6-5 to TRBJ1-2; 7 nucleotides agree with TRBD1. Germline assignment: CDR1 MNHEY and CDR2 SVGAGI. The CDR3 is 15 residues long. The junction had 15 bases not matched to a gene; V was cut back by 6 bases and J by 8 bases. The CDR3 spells CASRVPDRVQLGYTF. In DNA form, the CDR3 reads TGTGCCAGCAGAGTACCAGACAGGGTTCAGTTGGGCTACACCTTC.

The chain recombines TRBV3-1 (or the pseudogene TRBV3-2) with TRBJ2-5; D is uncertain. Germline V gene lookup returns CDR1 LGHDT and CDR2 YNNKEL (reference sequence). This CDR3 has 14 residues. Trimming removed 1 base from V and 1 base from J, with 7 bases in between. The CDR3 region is CASSQGLSQETQYF. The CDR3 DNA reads TGTGCCAGCAGCCAAGGACTGTCCCAAGAGACCCAGTACTTC.

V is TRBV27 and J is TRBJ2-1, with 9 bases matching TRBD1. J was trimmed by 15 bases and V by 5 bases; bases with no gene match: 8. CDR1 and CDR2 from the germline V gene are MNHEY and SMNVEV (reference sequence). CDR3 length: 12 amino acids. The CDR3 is CASSPHRGLRFF. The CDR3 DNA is TGTGCCAGCAGTCCCCACAGGGGGCTGCGGTTCTTC.